This TCR beta chain originates from a study of OX40 agonist ivuxolimab in advanced cancers. Study as a whole: All patients had ivuxolimab intravenously every 2 weeks at 0.01 to 10 mg/kg.

The CDR3 totals 15 residues. Germline trimming cut 2 bases from V and 1 base from J; bases unmatched to any gene: 0. CDR1 ENHRY and CDR2 SYGVKD come from the germline V gene. The method was immunoSEQ multiplex PCR; TCRdb's version includes in-frame clones alone and lacks a portion of them. Of about 3,000 clones listed, around 72% were seen once; the top ten hold less than 20%. General study results and limits: The study found that CD8+ T cells averaged more expanded clones than CD4+. By week 6 at 0.1 to 3.0 mg/kg, blood CD4+ and CD8+ T cells had expanded clonally.

Turning to this clone: Its antigen is still unknown.

The source was CD4+ or CD8+ T cells sorted from blood, collected in a trial of the OX40 agonist ivuxolimab. The TCR was taken from an adult with an advanced solid tumor such as melanoma, head and neck, liver or kidney cancer. The rearrangement joins TRBV10-3 to TRBJ2-3; TRBD1 agrees at 10 bases. The CDR3 is CAISEGTGGTDTQYF. DNA of the CDR3: TGTGCCATCAGTGAGGGGACAGGGGGCACAGATACGCAGTATTTT.